This T cell receptor beta chain was identified in a study of blood T cell repertoires in COVID-19 (dated by TCRdb to 2020 to 2022). For context, the study as a whole: The collaborator samples originated in the United States, Italy and Spain and spanned the acute and convalescent phases of COVID-19. The prospective study material was composed of cDNA or gDNA derived from T cells, B-cell-depleted T cells, or PBMCs. Where available, HLA class I and class II types were obtained from metadata supplied by the sample provider rather than from assay-based typing. Deeply sampled blood TCRbeta repertoires from subjects exposed to, actively infected with, or recovered from COVID-19 were included in the dataset. The sample metadata nearly always contained a de-identified subject ID, COVID-19 status, age in years and sex. The samples were drawn from the first 160 participants of the ongoing ImmuneRACE study and from roughly 1,300 subjects provided by 6 global collaborators. A freely available public database, intended as a resource for researchers studying the immune response to SARS-CoV-2, is where the repertoires were released.

One collaborating source in Seattle enrolled patients while the patients were actively infected and followed the patients over time throughout the course of disease. Collaborating institutions collected whole blood in K2EDTA tubes following their own protocols. Collaborator samples were shipped for TCRbeta analysis as frozen whole blood, isolated PBMCs, or DNA extracted from either sample type. The immunoSEQ Assay, a bias-controlled multiplex PCR, was used to amplify TCRbeta CDR3 regions from genomic DNA. The original methods were these. Within the assay, amplification of reference gene primers was used to estimate how many nucleated cells each sample contained. Sequence reads were collapsed and filtered to measure the absolute abundance of every unique TCRbeta CDR3 rearrangement. For each sample, productive Simpson clonality was calculated as the square root of Simpson's diversity index across productive rearrangements. TCRdb re-hosts the immuneACCESS table, in-frame sequences only. Its copies lack some clones; in the studies checked, an unresolved V gene accounts for under half of them, and the cause for the rest is not known. That table gives V, J and clone size, and the DNA gave D and trimming. The sample table contains some 180,000 clones; only one count was recorded for approximately 91% of them. The leading ten clones occupy about 4.9% of the sample.

Study-level results and caveats: How much clinical and demographic metadata was included differed by source and by participant, and the metadata was provided uncurated.

A note on this clone: There is no known antigen for this receptor. The record has no base qualities; no much larger clone is one base away.

CDR1 and CDR2, per the germline V gene, are ENHRY and SYGVKD. The CDR3 covers 13 residues, taking in both the cysteine and the phenylalanine. Only the CDR3 region is kept as DNA, spanning 39 bases read in frame from base 1. At the junction V is shortened by 10 bases and J by 0 bases; bases outside the gene matches: 5. The sequenced sample was peripheral blood. Recombination linked TRBV10-3 to TRBJ2-7, with TRBD2 matching 8 junction bases. The sequence was obtained from a man in his late teens or twenties with COVID-19, enrolled during active disease. The CDR3 amino acid sequence is: CATLAGRSYEQYF. The nucleotide sequence reads as follows: TGTGCCACCCTAGCGGGCCGCTCCTACGAGCAGTACTTC.